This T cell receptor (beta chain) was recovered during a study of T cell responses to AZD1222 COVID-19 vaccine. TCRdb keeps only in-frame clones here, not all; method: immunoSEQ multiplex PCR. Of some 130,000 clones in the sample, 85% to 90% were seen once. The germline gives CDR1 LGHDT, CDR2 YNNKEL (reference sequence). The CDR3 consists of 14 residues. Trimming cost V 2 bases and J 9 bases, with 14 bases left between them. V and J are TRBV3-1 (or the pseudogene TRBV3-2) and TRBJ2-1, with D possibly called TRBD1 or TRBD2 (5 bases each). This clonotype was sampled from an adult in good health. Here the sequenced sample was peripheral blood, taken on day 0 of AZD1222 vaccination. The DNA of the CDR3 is TGTGCCAGCAGCCAACGATGGGGGTCGGGTGAGCAGTTCTTC. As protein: CASSQRWGSGEQFF.